This T cell receptor (beta chain) appears in the sequencing data of a study of blood T cell repertoires in COVID-19. The CDR3 covers 13 residues. Trimming removed 5 bases at V and 2 bases at J, with 9 bases between. The germline gives CDR1 SGHTA, CDR2 FQGNSA. In the original processing: Amplifying reference gene primers gave estimates of nucleated cell counts. Generated by immunoSEQ multiplex PCR, the TCRdb table keeps only in-frame clones and is missing some. That table is the source of V, J and clone size, and D and trimming were worked out from the DNA. Among roughly 250,000 clones listed, around 87% were seen once.

Sequenced material: peripheral blood. The clonotype originates from a woman in her forties or fifties with acute or convalescent COVID-19. V and J are TRBV7-2 and TRBJ1-1, with D uncertain. The CDR3 bases are TGTGCCAGCAGCCGGACTTACAACACTGAAGCTTTCTTT. It specifies CASSRTYNTEAFF.